The entry that follows covers one TCR beta chain sequence. This sample was included in a study of blood T cell repertoires in COVID-19. As for the study in general: Spain, Italy and the United States supplied samples that represented acute and convalescent COVID-19. PBMCs, B-cell-depleted T cells, or T cells were the source of the cDNA or gDNA that made up the material.

As originally analysed: Nucleated cell counts were estimated from reference gene primer amplification. TCRdb's copy holds only in-frame clones and misses some; the assay was immunoSEQ multiplex PCR. The V and J calls and clone size come from that table; D and trimming were worked out from the DNA. The repertoire holds under 15,000 clones, with roughly 84% as singletons. The ends were cut back, 7 bases at V and 6 bases at J, with 11 bases in the middle. Germline V gene data show CDR1 as LNHDA and CDR2 as SQIVND (reference sequence). CDR3 length: 12 residues. The sequence was collected from a man in his forties with active or convalescent COVID-19. The chain couples TRBV19 to TRBJ2-3; TRBD2 might be the D (5 bases). What was sequenced was peripheral blood. In nucleotides, the CDR3 is TGTGCCAGTACCGGAGGCCAGGATACGCAGTATTTT. This gives the protein CASTGGQDTQYF.